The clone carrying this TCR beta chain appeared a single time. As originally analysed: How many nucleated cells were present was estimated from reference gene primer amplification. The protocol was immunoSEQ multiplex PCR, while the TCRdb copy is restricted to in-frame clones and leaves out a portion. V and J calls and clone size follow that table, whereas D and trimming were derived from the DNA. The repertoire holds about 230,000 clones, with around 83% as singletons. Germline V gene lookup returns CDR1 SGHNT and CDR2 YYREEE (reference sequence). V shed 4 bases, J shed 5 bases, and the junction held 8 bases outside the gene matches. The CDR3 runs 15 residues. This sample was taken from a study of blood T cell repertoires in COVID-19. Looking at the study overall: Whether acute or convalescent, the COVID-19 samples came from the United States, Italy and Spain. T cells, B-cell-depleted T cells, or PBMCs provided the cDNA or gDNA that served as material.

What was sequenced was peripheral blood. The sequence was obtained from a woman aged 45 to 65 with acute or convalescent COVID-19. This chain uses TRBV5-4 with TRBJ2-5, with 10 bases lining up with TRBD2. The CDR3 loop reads CASSIQSGGAETQYF. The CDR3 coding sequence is TGTGCCAGCAGCATTCAAAGCGGGGGGGCGGAGACCCAGTACTTC.